The clone carrying this T cell receptor (beta chain) appeared a few times. The data were taken from a study of cytomegalovirus exposure and HLA in healthy donors. Amplification used 60 Vbeta primers and 13 Jbeta primers. Original processing notes: Unique TCR beta chains numbered approximately 80 million in a later analysis, with roughly 10 million shared. Some clones are missing from TCRdb's copy, which holds only in-frame ones; the method was immunoSEQ multiplex PCR. The V and J calls and clone size were taken over from that table, and D and trimming were inferred from the DNA. The data hold around 160,000 clones, with around 83% observed a single time. With 6 bases removed from V and 0 bases from J, the gap between germline ends came to 12 bases. The CDR3 runs to 15 residues. The germline CDR1 and CDR2 sequences are MNHEY and SMNVEV (reference sequence).

The genes are TRBV27 and TRBJ1-5, with D maybe TRBD1 (5 bases). This sequence was found in a man over 45 in good health and CMV-seropositive. Material for sequencing was PBMCs. The CDR3 loop reads CASRVTGYSNQPQHF. The CDR3 DNA sequence: TGTGCCAGCAGGGTTACAGGATATAGCAATCAGCCCCAGCATTTT.